Below, 9 T cell receptor beta chains from the same sample are listed, as sequenced in a study of OX40 agonist ivuxolimab in advanced cancers. Produced via immunoSEQ multiplex PCR; TCRdb's table is partial and in-frame only. The sample consists of 20,000 to 25,000 clones, more than 75% of them appearing once. This specimen consisted of CD4+ or CD8+ T cells sorted from blood, obtained in a trial of the OX40 agonist ivuxolimab. The receptors come from an adult with an advanced solid tumor such as melanoma, head and neck, liver or kidney cancer.

The CDR3 region is CASSPPQAYEQYF. DNA for the CDR3: TGTGCCAGCAGCCCGCCACAAGCCTACGAGCAGTACTTC. V gene TRBV7-9 combines with J gene TRBJ2-7; unclear D gene. Germline-derived CDR1 and CDR2 are SEHNR and FQNEAQ (reference sequence). This CDR3 comprises 13 residues. The V gene lost 5 bases and the J gene lost 2 bases, with 10 bases spanning the gap.

CDR3 nucleotides: TGCGCCAGCAGCCAAGTAATGGGGGCAGATACGCAGTATTTT. Its translation: CASSQVMGADTQYF. The chain has TRBV4-1 and TRBJ2-3; tentatively, D is TRBD1 or TRBD2 (5 bases each). The CDR3 totals 14 residues. Trimming cost V 1 base and J 4 bases, with 9 bases left between them. Germline V lookup: CDR1 MGHRA, CDR2 YSYEKL.

In this sample, this clone turned up a few times. The chain recombines TRBV9 with TRBJ1-1; D uncertain. V was shortened by 0 bases and J by 2 bases, with 11 bases between the two germline ends. Germline-derived CDR1 and CDR2 are SGDLS and YYNGEE. The CDR3 runs to 15 residues. Here the CDR3 DNA reads TGTGCCAGCAGCGTAGGGAATCAACCTAACACTGAAGCTTTCTTT. This gives the protein CASSVGNQPNTEAFF.

This chain links TRBV7-8 with TRBJ2-1; D unresolved. CDR1 is SGHVS and CDR2 is FQNEAQ in the germline V gene. Trimming removed 5 bases from V and 0 bases from J, with 11 bases in between. This CDR3 comprises 15 residues. CDR3 residues: CASSESLSSYNEQFF. DNA for the CDR3: TGTGCCAGCAGCGAGTCCTTGAGCTCCTACAATGAGCAGTTCTTC.

This chain links TRBV7-9 with TRBJ1-1; perhaps TRBD1 as D (6 bases). CDR3 length: 12 residues. CDR1 is SEHNR and CDR2 is FQNEAQ in the germline V gene (reference sequence). Trimming left V 5 bases short and J 5 bases short, with 9 bases between. CDR3 residues: CASSRGGTEAFF. The CDR3 nucleotides read TGTGCCAGCAGCCGAGGGGGGACTGAAGCTTTCTTT.

This rearrangement joins TRBV19 to TRBJ1-1; 7 bases are a match to TRBD1. The CDR3 contains 15 residues. Germline lookup yields CDR1 LNHDA and CDR2 SQIVND (reference sequence). The V and J ends lost 7 bases and 2 bases, in that order; junction bases with no gene match: 10. The CDR3 sequence: CASTVRQGGNTEAFF. CDR3 in DNA: TGTGCCAGTACCGTACGCCAGGGGGGCAACACTGAAGCTTTCTTT.

The chain carries TRBV30 and TRBJ1-5, with 9 bases matching TRBD1. The CDR3 runs to 15 residues. Germline assignment: CDR1 GTSNPN and CDR2 SVGIG (reference sequence). The V and J ends lost 0 bases and 5 bases, in that order; junction bases with no gene match: 5. The CDR3 coding sequence is TGTGCCTGGAGTGTAGGGACAGGGATTTATCAGCCCCAGCATTTT. Protein sequence: CAWSVGTGIYQPQHF.

The J gene is TRBJ2-1, the V gene TRBV7-9, with 9 bases aligning to TRBD2. CDR1 and CDR2 from the germline V gene are SEHNR and FQNEAQ (reference sequence). J was trimmed by 5 bases and V by 6 bases; bases with no gene match: 11. This CDR3 comprises 16 residues. CDR3 amino acids: CASSSTQRGDHNEQFF. CDR3 nucleotides: TGTGCCAGCAGTTCTACTCAGCGGGGGGACCACAATGAGCAGTTCTTC.

The chain links TRBV11-2 to TRBJ2-4; tentative D call: TRBD2 (5 bases). This CDR3 is 20 amino acids long. Germline V gives CDR1 SGHAT, CDR2 FQNNGV. V shed 0 bases and J shed 0 bases, with 21 bases lying between them. CDR3 in amino acids: CASSLDYFNIRREAKNIQYF. As DNA, the CDR3 is TGTGCCAGCAGCTTAGATTATTTTAATATCCGTCGGGAAGCCAAAAACATTCAGTACTTC. Supplemented by reference TRBV11-2 and TRBJ2-4, the full variable domain reads EAGVAQSPRYKIIEKRQSVAFWCNPISGHATLYWYQQILGQGPKLLIQFQNNGVVDDSQLPKDRFSAERLKGVDSTLKIQPAKLEDSAVYLCASSLDYFNIRREAKNIQYFGAGTRLSVL.